Presented here are 14 T cell receptor beta chains from one specimen sequenced in a study of human T cells and chemical hapten exposure. Time point: patch test 1, 2 weeks after DPC sensitization. The sample's treatment: therapeutic diphenylcyclopropenone sensitization with weekly scalp DPC. TCRdb ran MiXCR on the RACE reads and lists one entry per CDR3 protein. The sample consists of about 380,000 distinct CDR3 sequences, roughly 4.8% of them appearing once. The starting material was whole blood, obtained in connection with sensitization to the hapten diphenylcyclopropenone (DPC). These receptor sequences come from a woman between 45 and 60 years old with alopecia areata. Some clones in this sample may be carry-over from other donors' samples.

About this clonotype itself: One junction end does not reproduce the germline sequence, and a read error may be involved. J is TRBJ2-1 and V is TRBV6-5; the match to TRBD2 covers 8 bases. Germline loops: CDR1 MNHEY, CDR2 SVGAGI. The CDR3 consists of 13 residues. Here the CDR3 reads CANSPGLVNEQFF. For the CDR3, the DNA is TGTGCCAACAGTCCGGGACTAGTTAATGAGCAGTTCTTC.

The sample holds many counts of this clonotype. The V and J genes are TRBV10-2 and TRBJ2-7; D gene uncertain. The germline V and J ends were trimmed by 0 bases and 12 bases, with 15 bases remaining between them. The CDR3 extends over 13 amino acids. Germline assignment: CDR1 WSHSY and CDR2 SAAADI. The CDR3 DNA follows: TGCGCCAGCAGTGAGTCGGTGGGCTTAGGCCCGTACTTC. Its translation: CASSESVGLGPYF.

On this clonotype itself: A much larger clone lies one base from this, so it may be a read error. The DNA of the CDR3 is TGTGCCAGCAGTCTCCTCCCTGGAACTAGCGGGGTTTTGGAGACCGAGTACTTC. Protein sequence: CASSLLPGTSGVLETEYF. V and J are TRBV11-2 and TRBJ2-5; 10 bases are shared with TRBD2. The CDR3 length is 18 residues. CDR1 SGHAT and CDR2 FQNNGV come from the germline V gene.

This clonotype appeared many times. The chain employs TRBV2 and TRBJ2-5, with TRBD1 identical over 8 bases. The CDR3 totals 15 residues. Germline CDR1 is SNHLY and CDR2 is FYNNEI. Losses at the gene ends were 6 bases for V and 2 bases for J; bases not matched to a gene: 8. The chain's CDR3 is CASSPDRVGQETQYF. The CDR3 nucleotides are TGTGCCAGCAGCCCGGACAGGGTAGGGCAAGAGACCCAGTACTTC.

This clonotype was picked up many times. V usage is TRBV7-2 and J usage is TRBJ2-3; 12 bases are a match to TRBD2. This CDR3 has 16 amino acids. Germline assignment: CDR1 SGHTA and CDR2 FQGNSA. J lost 6 bases, V lost 2 bases, and 6 bases had no gene match. The CDR3 DNA reads TGTGCCAGCAGCTTACAGACTAGCGGGGGTCGGGATACGCAGTATTTT. This encodes CASSLQTSGGRDTQYF.

J is TRBJ2-7 and V is TRBV12-3 or TRBV12-4; D call uncertain. V was trimmed by 1 base and J by 1 base, leaving 8 bases between them. The CDR3 is 14 residues long. The CDR3 DNA reads as TGTGCCAGCAGTTTAGGTTGGGGTTCCTACGAGCAGTACTTC. Translation gives CASSLGWGSYEQYF.

In this sample, this clonotype turned up many times. V gene TRBV24-1 combines with J gene TRBJ2-1; D could derive from TRBD1 or TRBD2 (5 bases each). This CDR3 comprises 13 residues. In germline, CDR1 is KGHDR, CDR2 SFDVKD. Trimming cost V 5 bases and J 8 bases, with 12 bases left between them. The CDR3 bases are TGTGCCACCAGTGTCCCAGGGAGTGATGAGCAGTTCTTC. This codes for CATSVPGSDEQFF.

This clonotype was seen ten or more times. This chain links TRBV13 with TRBJ2-7, with 8 bases that match TRBD2. J gave up 6 bases and V 2 bases, and 9 bases lay outside the gene matches. This CDR3 spans 15 amino acids. Germline V CDR1 and CDR2: PRHDT, FYEKMQ (reference sequence). The CDR3 protein is CASSLNPIAGPEQYF. The CDR3 region has the DNA TGTGCCAGCAGCTTAAACCCGATAGCGGGACCCGAGCAGTACTTC.

For this clonotype: A much more abundant neighbour one base away suggests this may be a read error. The chain has TRBV5-1 and TRBJ2-7, with D perhaps matching TRBD2 (6 bases). The CDR3 extends over 14 amino acids. The germline V gene encodes CDR1 SGHRS and CDR2 YFSETQ. CDR3 residues: CASGLNAGPYEQYF. The CDR3 nucleotides are TGCGCCAGCGGCTTGAACGCGGGGCCCTACGAGCAGTACTTC.

This clonotype was counted at least ten times. The rearrangement joins TRBV3-1 to TRBJ2-1; either TRBD1 or TRBD2 may fit D (6 bases each). The V gene lost 2 bases and the J gene lost 2 bases, with 7 bases spanning the gap. Germline CDR1 is LGHDT and CDR2 is YNNKEL (reference sequence). This CDR3 spans 14 amino acids. The CDR3 protein is CASSQRGAYNEQFF. CDR3 DNA sequence: TGTGCCAGCAGCCAAAGGGGGGCCTACAATGAGCAGTTCTTC.

This chain uses TRBV11-2 with TRBJ2-3; a possible D gene is TRBD2 (6 bases). The CDR3 consists of 15 residues. From germline, CDR1 is SGHAT and CDR2 FQNNGV. Between the trimmed V and J ends, which lost 4 bases and 6 bases, there was a span of 17 bases. CDR3 amino acids: CASSSRDPGADTQYF. CDR3 in DNA: TGTGCCAGCAGCTCGCGGGACCCGGGAGCGGATACGCAGTATTTT.

This clonotype has at least ten counts. V usage is TRBV12-3 or TRBV12-4 and J usage is TRBJ1-5, with TRBD1 matching over 9 bases. The CDR3 spans 15 residues. V lost 5 bases, J lost 5 bases, and 7 bases stayed unmatched. This CDR3 is CASSPGTGFHQPQHF. Here the CDR3 DNA reads TGTGCCAGCAGTCCCGGGACAGGGTTCCATCAGCCCCAGCATTTT.

This clonotype was detected many times. The V and J genes are TRBV18 and TRBJ1-4; possible D gene TRBD1, 6 bases. V gave up 5 bases and J gave up 2 bases, with 6 bases separating them. Germline V gives CDR1 KGHSH, CDR2 LQKENI. This CDR3 contains 13 residues. In DNA form, the CDR3 reads TGTGCCAGCTCAAGGGGGACTAATGAAAAACTGTTTTTT. Protein product: CASSRGTNEKLFF.

This clonotype was counted ten times or more. The chain employs TRBV5-4 and TRBJ2-3; 8 bases match TRBD2. CDR3 size: 15 residues. The V gene's germline CDR1 is SGHNT and CDR2 YYREEE (reference sequence). The J segment lost 11 bases and the V segment lost 0 bases, leaving 11 bases of the junction unmatched. The CDR3 spells CASSLELDSGARQYF. In DNA form, the CDR3 reads TGTGCCAGCAGCTTGGAATTGGATAGCGGGGCCCGGCAGTATTTT.